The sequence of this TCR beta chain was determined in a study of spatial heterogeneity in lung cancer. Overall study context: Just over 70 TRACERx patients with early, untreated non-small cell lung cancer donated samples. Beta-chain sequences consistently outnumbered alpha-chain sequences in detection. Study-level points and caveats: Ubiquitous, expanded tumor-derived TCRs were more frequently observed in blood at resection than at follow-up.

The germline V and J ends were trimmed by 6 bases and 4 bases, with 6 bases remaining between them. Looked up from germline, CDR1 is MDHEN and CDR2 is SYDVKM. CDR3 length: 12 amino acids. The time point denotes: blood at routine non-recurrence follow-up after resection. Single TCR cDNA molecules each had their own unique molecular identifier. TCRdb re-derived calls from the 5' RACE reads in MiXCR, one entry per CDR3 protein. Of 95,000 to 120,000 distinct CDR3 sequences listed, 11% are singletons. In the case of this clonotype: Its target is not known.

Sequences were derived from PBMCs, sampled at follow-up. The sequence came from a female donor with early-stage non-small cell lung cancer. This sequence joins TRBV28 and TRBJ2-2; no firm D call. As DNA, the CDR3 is TGTGCCAGCAGACTTCTCACCGGGGAGCTGTTTTTT. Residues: CASRLLTGELFF.